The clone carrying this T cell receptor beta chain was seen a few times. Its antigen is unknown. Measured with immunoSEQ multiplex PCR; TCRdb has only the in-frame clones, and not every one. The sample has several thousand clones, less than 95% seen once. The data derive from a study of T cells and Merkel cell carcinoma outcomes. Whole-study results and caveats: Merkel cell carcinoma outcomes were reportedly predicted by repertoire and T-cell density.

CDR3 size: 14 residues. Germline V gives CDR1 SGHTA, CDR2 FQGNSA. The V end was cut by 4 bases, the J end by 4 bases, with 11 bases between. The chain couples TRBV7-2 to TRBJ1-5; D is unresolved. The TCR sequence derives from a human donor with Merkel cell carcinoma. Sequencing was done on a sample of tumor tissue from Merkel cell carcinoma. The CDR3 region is CASSSDGINQPQHF. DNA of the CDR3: TGTGCCAGCAGCTCGGACGGAATAAATCAGCCCCAGCATTTT.